What follows are 15 T cell receptor beta chains derived from one specimen sequenced in a study of patients and donors after allogeneic stem cell transplantation. TCRdb processed the RT-PCR reads anew with MiXCR; each CDR3 protein has one entry. The repertoire holds around 30,000 distinct CDR3 sequences, over 7% seen once, with less than 50% in the top ten. The sequencing input was blood, either unsorted or a sorted T cell fraction (not recorded which). The source of these receptors is a human donor who was either an allogeneic HSCT recipient or a stem cell or donor lymphocyte infusion donor (not recorded which). It is not recorded whose cells these are; they may come from a transplant donor.

The sample holds a few counts of this clonotype. V usage is TRBV20-1 and J usage is TRBJ2-3, with TRBD1 matching 9 bases. The CDR3 is 15 residues long. V trimming: 3 bases; J trimming: 8 bases; junction bases outside the gene matches: 12. Germline CDR1 reads DFQATT; CDR2 reads SNEGSKA (reference sequence). Here the CDR3 reads CSASALQGARGTQYF. As DNA, the CDR3 is TGCAGTGCTAGCGCGTTACAGGGGGCACGGGGTACGCAGTATTTT.

This clonotype appeared a few times. The chain combines TRBV7-9 with TRBJ1-3; 7 bases fit TRBD1. The CDR3 sequence is 15 residues long. From germline, CDR1 is SEHNR and CDR2 FQNEAQ (reference sequence). V lost 4 bases and J lost 4; bases outside the gene matches: 7. CDR3: CASSSYRGQGNTIYF. The CDR3 DNA reads as TGTGCCAGCAGCTCCTACAGGGGTCAAGGAAACACCATATATTTT.

This clonotype was observed a handful of times. The chain is built from TRBV30 and TRBJ1-1; weak D call: TRBD1 (5 bases). Germline V gene data show CDR1 as GTSNPN and CDR2 as SVGIG (reference sequence). Trimming shortened V by 0 bases and J by 5 bases, and 16 bases separated the two germline ends. CDR3 size: 15 residues. CDR3 in amino acids: CAWSVQLSGPTEAFF. The CDR3 DNA is TGTGCCTGGAGTGTACAATTGTCAGGGCCAACTGAAGCTTTCTTT.

This clonotype was detected many times. The chain couples TRBV12-3 or TRBV12-4 to TRBJ2-2; TRBD2 agrees at 9 bases. Trimming removed 7 bases from V and 6 bases from J; junction bases left unmatched: 12. The CDR3 is 16 amino acids. CDR3 bases: TGTGCCAGCACCCCCCGGCTAGCGGGATTTGCCGGGGAGCTGTTTTTT. Translated: CASTPRLAGFAGELFF.

The table lists this clonotype with many counts. V usage is TRBV9 and J usage is TRBJ2-7; 10 bases are a match to TRBD1. The CDR3 length is 14 residues. V trimming: 4 bases; J trimming: 4 bases; junction bases outside the gene matches: 5. The germline CDR1 and CDR2 sequences are SGDLS and YYNGEE. The CDR3 nucleotides read TGTGCCAGCAGCTCCCGGGACAGGGGTTACGAGCAGTACTTC. Translation: CASSSRDRGYEQYF.

The genes are TRBV19 and TRBJ2-1, with 9 bases that match TRBD1. Unmatched junction bases numbered 8, after V lost 2 bases and J lost 12 bases. The CDR3 is made up of 14 amino acids. The germline gives CDR1 LNHDA, CDR2 SQIVND (reference sequence). CDR3 nucleotides: TGTGCCAGTAGTATAACAGGGGGCCCACCAGGGCAGTTCTTC. Its protein product is CASSITGGPPGQFF.

The table lists this clonotype with many counts. The chain links TRBV25-1 to TRBJ1-4; TRBD1 is a possible D gene (5 bases). CDR3 length: 15 amino acids. The germline V gene encodes CDR1 MGHDK and CDR2 SYGVNS. V shed 6 bases and J shed 8 bases, with 19 bases lying between them. The CDR3 region has the DNA TGTGCCAGCAGCGATCCAACAGGAATATGGGAAAAACTGTTTTTT. Amino acid sequence: CASSDPTGIWEKLFF.

This clonotype was observed many times. The V call is TRBV9, the J call TRBJ2-3; TRBD2 agrees at 10 bases. Trimming cost V 3 bases and J 1 base; bases outside gene matches: 2. Germline CDR1 reads SGDLS; CDR2 reads YYNGEE. CDR3 length: 15 amino acids. The chain's CDR3 is CASSATSGGTDTQYF. The CDR3 nucleotides are TGTGCCAGCAGCGCCACTAGCGGGGGCACAGATACGCAGTATTTT. Drawing the rest from reference TRBV9 and TRBJ2-3, the complete variable domain is DSGVTQTPKHLITATGQRVTLRCSPRSGDLSVYWYQQSLDQGLQFLIQYYNGEERAKGNILERFSAQQFPDLHSELNLSSLELGDSALYFCASSATSGGTDTQYFGPGTRLTVL.

V and J are TRBV7-9 and TRBJ2-2; the match to TRBD2 covers 9 bases. The CDR3 extends over 14 amino acids. V gave up 6 bases and J gave up 1 base; unmatched junction bases: 0. Germline values: CDR1 SEHNR, CDR2 FQNEAQ (reference sequence). CDR3 amino acids: CASSSGRNTGELFF. In nucleotides, the CDR3 is TGTGCCAGCAGTAGCGGGAGGAACACCGGGGAGCTGTTTTTT.

This chain uses TRBV7-9 with TRBJ1-1; TRBD1 is a possible D gene (6 bases). There are 15 residues in the CDR3. Germline CDR1 reads SEHNR; CDR2 reads FQNEAQ (reference sequence). Trimming shortened V by 5 bases and J by 1 base, and 14 bases separated the two germline ends. DNA for the CDR3: TGTGCCAGCAGCCCACCGGGACAACGGAACACTGAAGCTTTCTTT. It specifies CASSPPGQRNTEAFF.

The J gene is TRBJ2-7, the V gene TRBV6-5; the D gene is possibly TRBD2 (5 bases). The V and J ends lost 2 bases and 6 bases respectively, with 17 bases between them. CDR1 MNHEY and CDR2 SVGAGI come from the germline V gene. The CDR3 spans 15 residues. The CDR3 spells CASSYQFRGIGEQYF. In nucleotides, the CDR3 is TGTGCCAGCAGTTACCAGTTTCGAGGGATCGGCGAGCAGTACTTC.

Many counts were recorded for this clonotype. The chain has TRBV12-3 or TRBV12-4 and TRBJ1-4; TRBD1 aligns across 7 bases. CDR3 length: 15 amino acids. Losses at the gene ends were 3 bases for V and 3 bases for J; bases not matched to a gene: 4. CDR3 DNA: TGTGCCAGCAGTTTGGGTCAGGGGGCTAATGAAAAACTGTTTTTT. Protein product: CASSLGQGANEKLFF.

This clonotype appeared many times. V and J are TRBV11-2 and TRBJ2-2, with 10 bases fitting TRBD2. The CDR3 spans 16 residues. Germline V gene sequence: CDR1 SGHAT, CDR2 FQNNGV. The V and J ends lost 3 bases and 6 bases, in that order; junction bases with no gene match: 7. The CDR3 loop is CASSFRTSGFSGELFF. CDR3 nucleotide sequence: TGTGCCAGCAGCTTTCGGACTAGCGGTTTCTCCGGGGAGCTGTTTTTT.

There are many counts of this clonotype. The chain has TRBV11-1 and TRBJ1-5; D is unresolved. The CDR3 loop spans 13 amino acids. CDR1 is SGHAT, CDR2 FQDESV, per germline (reference sequence). Trimming took 3 bases from V and 7 from J, leaving 10 bases between them. The CDR3 DNA reads TGTGCCAGCAGCTTGTATATGGGACAGCCCCAGCATTTT. Translating it yields CASSLYMGQPQHF.

The chain recombines TRBV20-1 with TRBJ2-6, with a tentative D call TRBD2 (5 bases). V lost 0 bases, J lost 0 bases, and 6 bases lay in between. CDR3 length: 15 residues. Looked up from germline, CDR1 is DFQATT and CDR2 is SNEGSKA (reference sequence). CDR3 sequence reads: CSARDGLSGANVLTF. The CDR3 region has the DNA TGCAGTGCTAGAGACGGACTCTCTGGGGCCAACGTCCTGACTTTC.